Shown below are 14 T cell receptor beta chains from a single sample sequenced in a study of PD-1 blockade in classical Hodgkin lymphoma. Time point noted: cycle 4 day 1 (C4D1), after 5 to 7 weeks of nivolumab. There was relapse after autologous stem cell transplantation in every patient, and there was variation in brentuximab vedotin exposure. Investigators isolated CD4+ T cells from thawed PBMCs through magnetic negative selection. The assay was immunoSEQ multiplex PCR, and TCRdb's table has in-frame clones only and misses some. Of 34,000 or so clones in the sample, about 90% were seen once. The sequenced sample was CD4+ T cells from blood, obtained before the fourth cycle of nivolumab. The receptor source for this set is a human donor with classical Hodgkin lymphoma.

The V gene is TRBV19, the J gene TRBJ2-2; 14 positions match TRBD2. Germline CDR1 reads LNHDA; CDR2 reads SQIVND (reference sequence). The CDR3 spans 16 residues. V lost 7 bases, J lost 7 bases, and 8 bases stayed unmatched. The DNA of the CDR3 is TGTGCCAGTACCGGAGGACTAGCGGGAGGACACGGGGAGCTGTTTTTT. Residues: CASTGGLAGGHGELFF. Variable domain in full (rest from reference TRBV19 and TRBJ2-2): DGGITQSPKYLFRKEGQNVTLSCEQNLNHDAMYWYRQDPGQGLRLIYYSQIVNDFQKGDIAEGYSVSREKKESFPLTVTSAQKNPTAFYLCASTGGLAGGHGELFFGEGSRLTVL.

This clone appeared a single time. The genes are TRBV29-1 and TRBJ2-5; D not resolved. V was pared by 7 bases and J by 5 bases, with 17 bases between. This CDR3 has 13 residues. Germline CDR1 reads SQVTM; CDR2 reads ANQGSEA. The CDR3, as DNA: TGCAGCGCCTATAAAAACCGGCGGGAGACCCAGTACTTC. It specifies CSAYKNRRETQYF.

The V gene is TRBV19, the J gene TRBJ2-5, with 7 bases fitting TRBD1. The CDR3 has 15 residues. Unmatched junction bases numbered 7, after V lost 1 base and J lost 5 bases. CDR1 and CDR2 from the germline V gene are LNHDA and SQIVND (reference sequence). CDR3 nucleotides: TGTGCCAGTAGTATAGGATCAGGGGGATCCGAGACCCAGTACTTC. It yields the protein CASSIGSGGSETQYF.

The chain carries TRBV28 and TRBJ2-7; D is uncertain. Trimming cost V 5 bases and J 3 bases, with 11 bases left between them. The CDR3 covers 13 residues. The germline gives CDR1 MDHEN, CDR2 SYDVKM. The CDR3 sequence: CASSQTPLYEQYF. The CDR3 nucleotides read TGTGCCAGCAGTCAAACACCACTCTACGAGCAGTACTTC.

The V gene is TRBV28, the J gene TRBJ2-7; D might be TRBD2 (6 bases). Trimming pared 6 bases from V and 3 bases from J, leaving 18 bases between. The length of the CDR3 is 15 residues. Germline loops: CDR1 MDHEN, CDR2 SYDVKM. The CDR3, as DNA: TGTGCCAGCAGCGCATCCGTGGGGGGTTACTACGAGCAGTACTTC. It encodes CASSASVGGYYEQYF.

The chain employs TRBV9 and TRBJ2-7; TRBD1 or TRBD2 may be the D gene (5 bases each). CDR3 length equals 16 residues. The V end was cut by 3 bases, the J end by 7 bases, with 23 bases between. In germline, CDR1 is SGDLS, CDR2 YYNGEE. This CDR3 reads CASSDAPGTALWEQYF. DNA for the CDR3: TGTGCCAGCAGCGACGCCCCCGGGACCGCCCTATGGGAGCAGTACTTC.

This chain uses TRBV30 with TRBJ1-2; the D is unclear. From germline, CDR1 is GTSNPN and CDR2 SVGIG (reference sequence). Trimming removed 1 base at V and 1 base at J, with 7 bases between. This CDR3 is built from 13 residues. DNA of the CDR3: TGTGCCTGGAGTGATGGGGATAACTATGGCTACACCTTC. The encoded protein is CAWSDGDNYGYTF.

The chain links TRBV10-3 to TRBJ2-7; 7 nucleotides agree with TRBD2. Germline trimming cut 4 bases from V and 2 bases from J; bases unmatched to any gene: 8. This CDR3 spans 15 amino acids. CDR1 and CDR2 (germline): ENHRY, SYGVKD. CDR3 sequence (DNA): TGTGCCATCAGTGGGGAGAGGGACTACGCCTACGAGCAGTACTTC. It specifies CAISGERDYAYEQYF.

The rearrangement links TRBV6-1 to TRBJ2-5, with D perhaps matching TRBD2 (6 bases). Germline values: CDR1 MNHNS, CDR2 SASEGT. Trimming left V 6 bases short and J 5 bases short, with 13 bases between. The CDR3 totals 13 residues. The CDR3 loop is CASSPAGRETQYF. The CDR3 coding sequence is TGTGCCAGCAGCCCCGCGGGAAGGGAGACCCAGTACTTC.

The CDR3 nucleotides are TGTGCCTGGAGTCCAATAACAGGGGTGAACACTGAAGCTTTCTTT. Protein: CAWSPITGVNTEAFF. This chain links TRBV30 with TRBJ1-1; 7 bases align to TRBD1. Germline V gene lookup returns CDR1 GTSNPN and CDR2 SVGIG (reference sequence). The CDR3 length is 15 residues. J gave up 0 bases and V 2 bases, and 6 bases lay outside the gene matches.

This sequence joins TRBV29-1 and TRBJ2-7; no clear D. The germline V gene encodes CDR1 SQVTM and CDR2 ANQGSEA. The CDR3 length is 15 residues. V was cut by 4 bases and J by 2 bases, with 18 bases left in between. The CDR3 spells CSVAHGVGSTYEQYF. In DNA, the CDR3 is TGCAGCGTTGCTCATGGGGTAGGCAGTACCTACGAGCAGTACTTC.

This clone appeared once. The rearrangement uses TRBV29-1 and TRBJ2-7; D might be TRBD2 (6 bases). Germline CDR1 SQVTM, CDR2 ANQGSEA. This CDR3 spans 12 amino acids. With 4 bases removed from V and 2 bases from J, the gap between germline ends came to 9 bases. The CDR3 sequence: CSVGRGPYEQYF. CDR3 sequence (DNA): TGCAGCGTTGGGAGGGGCCCCTACGAGCAGTACTTC.

V usage is TRBV6-4 and J usage is TRBJ2-3; TRBD2 aligns across 10 bases. J gave up 3 bases and V 4 bases, and 4 bases lay outside the gene matches. Germline CDR1 reads MRHNA; CDR2 reads SNTAGT. The CDR3 is made up of 15 amino acids. CDR3 in amino acids: CASSVLAGGTDTQYF. CDR3 coding DNA: TGTGCCAGCAGTGTATTAGCGGGAGGTACAGATACGCAGTATTTT.

The rearrangement joins TRBV19 to TRBJ2-3; 8 positions match TRBD2. The CDR3 has 15 residues. Germline V lookup: CDR1 LNHDA, CDR2 SQIVND (reference sequence). Trimming cost V 3 bases and J 6 bases; bases outside gene matches: 8. CDR3 DNA: TGTGCCAGTAGTATGGGGGCCGCGGGAGGTGATACGCAGTATTTT. Amino acid sequence: CASSMGAAGGDTQYF.